The 12 T cell receptor beta chains reported below all come from one sample, sequenced in a study of blood T cell repertoires in COVID-19. Clones were sequenced by immunoSEQ multiplex PCR, and TCRdb holds only the in-frame ones, with some missing. The sample consists of 200,000 to 250,000 clones, roughly 80% of them appearing once. The sequenced material came from peripheral blood. These receptors all stem from a woman aged 80 or older with COVID-19, enrolled during active disease.

The gene calls are TRBV10-3 and TRBJ2-1; D is possibly TRBD2 (7 bases). Trimming cost V 0 bases and J 3 bases, with 12 bases left between them. The CDR3 runs 16 residues. Germline V gene data show CDR1 as ENHRY and CDR2 as SYGVKD. CDR3 nucleotide sequence: TGTGCCATCAGTGAGTCGACCGGGGGGCGCTACAATGAGCAGTTCTTC. Protein: CAISESTGGRYNEQFF.

The gene calls are TRBV12-3 or TRBV12-4 and TRBJ2-7, with D possibly matching TRBD1 (6 bases). This CDR3 has 13 amino acids. The germline V and J ends were trimmed by 6 bases and 3 bases, with 12 bases remaining between them. Here the CDR3 DNA reads TGTGCCAGCAGCCTTGGACAGAGCTACGAGCAGTACTTC. Translation: CASSLGQSYEQYF.

Note on this clone: Compared with germline, one end of the junction differs, possibly owing to a read error. This chain links TRBV3-1 (or the pseudogene TRBV3-2) with TRBJ2-5, with D possibly TRBD1 on 5 matching bases. The CDR3 sequence is 14 residues long. The V gene's germline CDR1 is LGHDT and CDR2 YNNKEL (reference sequence). This CDR3 reads CVSSQAGREETQYF. The DNA of the CDR3 is TGTGTCAGCAGCCAAGCAGGCAGGGAAGAGACCCAGTACTTC.

The chain carries TRBV18 and TRBJ1-6; no firm D call. CDR3 length: 15 amino acids. CDR1 and CDR2 (germline): KGHSH, LQKENI. V shed 3 bases and J shed 8 bases, with 14 bases lying between them. The CDR3 loop is CASSPGGGSDSPLHF. For the CDR3, the DNA is TGTGCCAGCTCACCGGGTGGCGGCTCTGATTCACCCCTCCACTTT.

The genes are TRBV28 and TRBJ1-1; perhaps TRBD1 as D (6 bases). The V gene's germline CDR1 is MDHEN and CDR2 SYDVKM. Trimming removed 5 bases at V and 11 bases at J, with 27 bases between. CDR3 length: 16 amino acids. The CDR3 here is CASSLTAGTPLRGAFF. As DNA, the CDR3 is TGTGCCAGCAGTCTAACTGCCGGGACACCCCTTCGCGGGGCTTTCTTT.

V is TRBV21-1 and J is TRBJ1-1. TRBV21-1 has pseudogene status. CDR3 length equals 15 residues. CDR3 sequence: CASSPRAGGNTEAFF. As DNA, the CDR3 is TGTGCCAGCAGCCCTCGGGCGGGGGGAAACACTGAAGCTTTCTTT.

The chain employs TRBV7-2 and TRBJ2-1; tentative D call: TRBD2 (5 bases). The CDR3 runs 15 residues. Germline assignment: CDR1 SGHTA and CDR2 FQGNSA. Trimming shortened V by 5 bases and J by 9 bases, and 20 bases separated the two germline ends. The CDR3 nucleotides are TGTGCCAGCAGCCTCGGGCAGGCCTACCGGGGTGAGCAGTTCTTC. Protein: CASSLGQAYRGEQFF.

The rearrangement joins TRBV2 to TRBJ2-5; tentative D call: TRBD1 (5 bases). CDR3 length equals 12 residues. The germline CDR1 and CDR2 sequences are SNHLY and FYNNEI. The V gene lost 4 bases and the J gene lost 4 bases, with 7 bases spanning the gap. CDR3: CASSGTRETQYF. In DNA, the CDR3 is TGTGCCAGCAGTGGGACACGAGAGACCCAGTACTTC. The full variable domain, completed using reference TRBV2 and TRBJ2-5, is EPEVTQTPSHQVTQMGQEVILRCVPISNHLYFYWYRQILGQKVEFLVSFYNNEISEKSEIFDDQFSVERPDGSNFTLKIRSTKLEDSAMYFCASSGTRETQYFGPGTRLLVL.

The CDR3 coding sequence is TGCGCCAGCAGCCCTTCCCGGGACAGGTCGTACGAGCAGTACTTC. Translating it yields CASSPSRDRSYEQYF. The V and J genes are TRBV5-1 and TRBJ2-7; 8 nucleotides match TRBD1. This CDR3 is 15 amino acids long. V was pared by 4 bases and J by 4 bases, with 10 bases of the junction left unmatched. CDR1 and CDR2 from the germline V gene are SGHRS and YFSETQ.

The chain employs TRBV5-4 and TRBJ2-3; TRBD2 matches 8 bases. This CDR3 comprises 14 residues. CDR1 is SGHNT and CDR2 is YYREEE in the germline V gene (reference sequence). Unmatched junction bases numbered 5, after V lost 4 bases and J lost 4 bases. DNA for the CDR3: TGTGCCAGCAGCCCGACTAGCGTAGCAGATACGCAGTATTTT. This encodes CASSPTSVADTQYF.

The chain combines TRBV5-1 with TRBJ2-1; 9 bases match TRBD1. The length of the CDR3 is 16 residues. Germline values: CDR1 SGHRS, CDR2 YFSETQ. The J segment lost 12 bases and the V segment lost 4 bases, leaving 17 bases of the junction unmatched. The CDR3 is CASSPGWDRVPGGQFF. CDR3 DNA sequence: TGCGCCAGCAGCCCAGGTTGGGACAGGGTCCCGGGGGGGCAGTTCTTC.

The J gene is TRBJ1-2, the V gene TRBV2; no firm D call. The germline V gene has CDR1 SNHLY and CDR2 FYNNEI. V was pared by 0 bases and J by 7 bases, with 12 bases between. The CDR3 runs to 14 residues. The CDR3 sequence is CASSEARAPGGYTF. The CDR3 bases are TGTGCCAGCAGTGAAGCGCGCGCCCCGGGTGGCTACACCTTC. Variable domain in full (rest from reference TRBV2 and TRBJ1-2): EPEVTQTPSHQVTQMGQEVILRCVPISNHLYFYWYRQILGQKVEFLVSFYNNEISEKSEIFDDQFSVERPDGSNFTLKIRSTKLEDSAMYFCASSEARAPGGYTFGSGTRLTVV.